This T cell receptor (beta chain) was sequenced during a study of T cell responses to AZD1222 COVID-19 vaccine. Germline CDR1 LNHDA, CDR2 SQIVND (reference sequence). The length of the CDR3 is 15 residues. V dropped 3 bases and J dropped 2 bases, with 11 bases sitting between them. This clone was detected a few times. Produced via immunoSEQ multiplex PCR; TCRdb's table is partial and in-frame only. The table shows over 30,000 clones, with just over 85% occurring only once. The material was peripheral blood, obtained 28 days after the second dose of the MenACWY control vaccine. This clonotype originated in an adult who received the MenACWY meningococcal vaccine as a control. The rearrangement joins TRBV19 to TRBJ2-1, with TRBD2 as a possible D gene (6 bases). This CDR3 reads CASSISGAPYNEQFF. For the CDR3, the DNA is TGTGCCAGTAGTATTAGCGGAGCCCCCTACAATGAGCAGTTCTTC.